This is a list of T cell receptor beta chains from one sample in a study of shared clonotypes between healthy human individuals. Method: immunoSEQ multiplex PCR; TCRdb's copy keeps in-frame clones and lacks some. Among about 510,000 clones, 79% were seen once, and the ten largest hold over 10%. Material for sequencing was PBMCs. The origin of the receptors is a woman aged 40 to 50 in good health. Some clones in this sample may be carry-over from other donors' samples. Each CDR3 is given without its conserved first and last residue. A D gene is named only where the DNA matches it firmly.

>.|TRBV18|TRBJ2-5
ASSPLIGRETQY
>.|TRBV7-2|TRBJ2-1
ASSLGTDSYNEQF
>.|TRBV27|TRBJ2-3
ASSMGVHTQY
>TRBD2|TRBV5-5|TRBJ2-2
ASSNLGGTGELF
>.|TRBV4-3|TRBJ1-2
ASSQALVTEGAGYGYT
>.|TRBV28|TRBJ2-7
ASSPAEGAGTSYEQY
>TRBD2|TRBV6-6|TRBJ2-1
ASSTLVGLSGEQF
>TRBD1|TRBV7-2|TRBJ1-4
ASSLAGQGGKLF
>TRBD1|TRBV19|TRBJ1-5
ASKAAGGWVENNQPQH
>TRBD1|TRBV7-2|TRBJ1-2
ASSSDRRNGYT
>.|TRBV5-1|TRBJ1-5
ASSAEFNQPQH
>.|TRBV30|TRBJ1-3
AWSVVGGNTIY
>.|TRBV12-2|TRBJ2-7
ASRPSGRALKAYEQY
>.|TRBV10-3|TRBJ1-5
AISESRNNQPQH
>.|TRBV15|TRBJ2-1
ATSRDPVREQF
>.|TRBV9|TRBJ2-6
ASSVVHSGANVLT
>TRBD2|TRBV27|TRBJ2-1
ASRQPGLADRRQQF
>.|TRBV27|TRBJ2-2
ASSPTGANTGELF
>TRBD2|TRBV11-2|TRBJ2-1
ASSLDWGTSVQNEQF
>.|TRBV11-2|TRBJ2-5
ASRQRGETQY
>.|TRBV28|TRBJ1-4
ASSLGVRVRAGEKLF
>.|TRBV5-1|TRBJ2-2
ASSPRANTGELF
>.|TRBV6-4|TRBJ2-7
AGTSSAGVHEQY
>.|TRBV19|TRBJ2-5
ASSGTRRGRETQY
>TRBD2|TRBV5-1|TRBJ2-1
ASSLGLAGGYYNEQF
>.|TRBV29-1|TRBJ2-1
SGGRQFNEQF
>TRBD2|TRBV28|TRBJ2-5
ASTLATSGPY